This record concerns one T cell receptor beta chain sequence. This record belongs to a study of blood T cell repertoires in COVID-19. About the research overall: Spain, Italy and the United States supplied samples that represented acute and convalescent COVID-19. T cells, B-cell-depleted T cells, or PBMCs provided the cDNA or gDNA that served as material.

In the authors' workflow: Estimated nucleated cell counts came from reference gene primer amplification. Assay used: immunoSEQ multiplex PCR; TCRdb lists only in-frame clones, some missing. V, J and clone size were drawn from that table, and D and trimming were deduced from the DNA. This table holds tens of thousands of clones, nearly 90% found once. Sequenced material: peripheral blood. The clonotype was recovered from a man aged 65 to 79 with active COVID-19.

CDR3 bases: TGTGCCAGCAGCTCCCGGGACAGGGGGAGCTACAATGAGCAGTTCTTC. This encodes CASSSRDRGSYNEQFF. This sequence joins TRBV7-3 and TRBJ2-1, with 11 nucleotides matching TRBD1. CDR1 and CDR2 from the germline V gene are SGHTA and FQGTGA. There are 16 residues in the CDR3. V was clipped by 4 bases and J by 3 bases; unmatched bases: 5. Supplemented by reference TRBV7-3 and TRBJ2-1, the full variable domain reads GAGVSQTPSNKVTEKGKYVELRCDPISGHTALYWYRQSLGQGPEFLIYFQGTGAADDSGLPNDRFFAVRPEGSVSTLKIQRTERGDSAVYLCASSSRDRGSYNEQFFGPGTRLTVL.